This passage covers 17 T cell receptor beta chains from one sample sequenced in a study of early stage breast cancer tumors. Here immunoSEQ multiplex PCR was the method, and the copy in TCRdb shows in-frame clones only, minus some. The sample has 35,000 to 45,000 clones; approximately 74% are singletons. Material for sequencing was blood. The receptor set was obtained from a person aged 55 to 70 with breast cancer.

V is TRBV27 and J is TRBJ1-5; D unclear. This CDR3 has 14 residues. Germline V gene lookup returns CDR1 MNHEY and CDR2 SMNVEV (reference sequence). Between the trimmed V and J ends, which lost 3 bases and 7 bases, there was a span of 13 bases. The CDR3 loop is CASSLGQSIQPQHF. The CDR3 DNA follows: TGTGCCAGCAGTTTGGGCCAGTCTATACAGCCCCAGCATTTT.

In this sample, this clone turned up a few times. This chain uses TRBV18 with TRBJ1-5; 7 bases map to TRBD1. With V trimmed by 4 bases and J by 7 bases, 7 bases remained unmatched. The CDR3 has 14 amino acids. CDR1 and CDR2 from the germline V gene are KGHSH and LQKENI. The CDR3 DNA reads TGTGCCAGCTCACAACAGGGGTACGGGCAGCCCCAGCATTTT. Residues: CASSQQGYGQPQHF.

The V gene is TRBV29-1, the J gene TRBJ2-3; D uncertain. Germline CDR1 and CDR2: SQVTM and ANQGSEA. V was shortened by 6 bases and J by 0 bases, with 4 bases between the two germline ends. CDR3 length equals 11 residues. CDR3 loop: CSVDSTDTQYF. The CDR3 region has the DNA TGCAGCGTAGACAGCACAGATACGCAGTATTTT.

V usage is TRBV18 and J usage is TRBJ2-7, with 9 positions matching TRBD1. Trimming removed 2 bases from V and 3 bases from J; junction bases left unmatched: 8. Germline loops: CDR1 KGHSH, CDR2 LQKENI. The CDR3 covers 16 residues. The CDR3 is CASSPAGTGRLYEQYF. The CDR3 DNA follows: TGTGCCAGCTCACCAGCTGGGACAGGGCGCCTCTACGAGCAGTACTTC.

The chain couples TRBV5-4 to TRBJ2-7; TRBD1 is a possible D gene (5 bases). CDR1 is SGHNT and CDR2 is YYREEE in the germline V gene (reference sequence). The CDR3 has 12 amino acids. The germline V and J ends were trimmed by 4 bases and 4 bases, with 9 bases remaining between them. The CDR3 DNA sequence: TGTGCCAGCAGCCACGACAGTTACGAGCAGTACTTC. This encodes CASSHDSYEQYF.

The J gene is TRBJ1-6, the V gene TRBV19; maybe TRBD1 (6 bases). This CDR3 comprises 15 residues. The V end was cut by 5 bases, the J end by 9 bases, with 17 bases between. Germline V gene lookup returns CDR1 LNHDA and CDR2 SQIVND (reference sequence). For the CDR3, the DNA is TGTGCCAGTAGTCCCCCAAGGAGGGGGAGTTCACCCCTCCACTTT. Translating it yields CASSPPRRGSSPLHF.

For this clone: A junction end diverges from the germline sequence, so it may reflect a read error. The sample carries other DNA sequences with the same CDR3. The chain carries TRBV18 and TRBJ1-2; D unresolved. The CDR3 loop spans 13 amino acids. From germline, CDR1 is KGHSH and CDR2 LQKENI. CDR3 in amino acids: CASSPRPDYGYTF. The DNA for the CDR3 is TGTGCTAGCTCACCACGTCCCGACTATGGCTACACCTTC.

This clone has just one count. The chain is built from TRBV7-3 and TRBJ2-1; 8 nucleotides line up with TRBD1. The CDR3 is 14 amino acids. Germline trimming cut 0 bases from V and 12 bases from J; bases unmatched to any gene: 7. Germline CDR1 SGHTA, CDR2 FQGTGA. CDR3 DNA: TGTGCCAGCAGCTTAACGGGACAGGTCCCAGGGCAGTTCTTC. It is translated as CASSLTGQVPGQFF.

The rearrangement uses TRBV6-1 and TRBJ2-3; a weak D match, TRBD2 (6 bases). CDR1 MNHNS and CDR2 SASEGT come from the germline V gene. V lost 1 base and J 0 bases, leaving 8 bases between the germline ends. The CDR3 is made up of 15 amino acids. The CDR3 bases are TGTGCCAGCAGTGAAGGGGCGGGAAGCACAGATACGCAGTATTTT. Translating gives CASSEGAGSTDTQYF.

About this clone: The sample contains more than one DNA sequence encoding this CDR3. The chain is built from TRBV2 and TRBJ2-5; 7 bases line up with TRBD2. With 0 bases clipped from V and 6 bases from J, the junction kept 7 bases outside the gene matches. Germline loops: CDR1 SNHLY, CDR2 FYNNEI. The CDR3 consists of 15 residues. As DNA, the CDR3 is TGTGCCAGCAGTGAAGCGCTCTCGGGAGGCCAGACCCAGTACTTC. Translation: CASSEALSGGQTQYF.

The V call is TRBV27, the J call TRBJ2-1; 10 bases line up with TRBD2. The CDR3 has 16 amino acids. V lost 2 bases and J lost 10; bases outside the gene matches: 11. From germline, CDR1 is MNHEY and CDR2 SMNVEV (reference sequence). This chain's CDR3 is CASSLVSGGPIWEQFF. The DNA for the CDR3 is TGTGCCAGCAGTTTAGTTAGCGGGGGGCCCATCTGGGAGCAGTTCTTC.

A few counts support this clone. The rearrangement uses TRBV19 and TRBJ1-1; no definite D call. Germline V gene data show CDR1 as LNHDA and CDR2 as SQIVND (reference sequence). The CDR3 has 10 residues. V was cut by 9 bases and J by 12 bases, with 14 bases left in between. As DNA, the CDR3 is TGTGCCAGCAGAGGGAACTTACCTTTCTTT. Its protein product is CASRGNLPFF. The full variable domain, rest sourced from reference TRBV19 and TRBJ1-1, is DGGITQSPKYLFRKEGQNVTLSCEQNLNHDAMYWYRQDPGQGLRLIYYSQIVNDFQKGDIAEGYSVSREKKESFPLTVTSAQKNPTAFYLCASRGNLPFFGQGTRLTVV.

V and J are TRBV4-1 and TRBJ1-2, with a weak D call TRBD1 (5 bases). Germline CDR1 MGHRA, CDR2 YSYEKL. CDR3 size: 16 residues. Trimming stripped 3 bases from V and 5 bases from J, with 19 bases between. The CDR3 DNA reads as TGCGCCAGCAGCCACGAAGTGGGAGGACAACGATATGGCTACACCTTC. Amino acids: CASSHEVGGQRYGYTF.

The gene calls are TRBV7-9 and TRBJ2-7; no clear D gene. V was pared by 3 bases and J by 0 bases, with 9 bases between. Germline V lookup: CDR1 SEHNR, CDR2 FQNEAQ (reference sequence). The CDR3 is made up of 14 amino acids. The CDR3 reads CASSFDPISYEQYF. The CDR3 DNA is TGTGCCAGCAGCTTCGATCCTATCTCCTACGAGCAGTACTTC.

This chain uses TRBV5-1 with TRBJ2-5; D unclear. CDR3 length: 12 amino acids. The V end lost 0 bases, the J end lost 7 bases, and 7 bases lay between the germline ends. CDR1 and CDR2 (germline): SGHRS, YFSETQ. The CDR3 bases are TGCGCCAGCAGCTTGGACTCGGGGACCCAGTACTTC. Amino acids: CASSLDSGTQYF.

V and J are TRBV28 and TRBJ1-1, with TRBD1 matching over 7 bases. The length of the CDR3 is 13 residues. Germline V lookup: CDR1 MDHEN, CDR2 SYDVKM. V trimming: 1 base; J trimming: 10 bases; junction bases outside the gene matches: 6. CDR3 sequence reads: CASSLSHRGGAFF. DNA for the CDR3: TGTGCCAGCAGTTTATCTCACAGGGGTGGAGCTTTCTTT.

The chain uses TRBV6-1 and TRBJ2-7; no clear D gene. Germline CDR1 MNHNS, CDR2 SASEGT. The CDR3 has 14 residues. Trimming took 8 bases from V and 3 from J, leaving 17 bases between them. The CDR3 spells CASCRSGGNYEQYF. As DNA, the CDR3 is TGTGCCAGCTGTCGGTCCGGTGGAAACTACGAGCAGTACTTC.